The 21 T cell receptor beta chains listed next were all sequenced from one sample in a study of vaccination effects on CD4 cells after COVID-19. Their antigens remain unidentified. Profiling relied on immunoSEQ multiplex PCR, and the TCRdb table lists in-frame clones only, not all of them. The sample contains approximately 74,000 clones, around 77% of which appear only once. Viral peptide pool expansion of antigen-specific CD4+ T cells preceded sequencing in the ViraFEST assay. Culturing for 10 to 11 days preceded CD4+ T cell isolation. The participants, recipients of two vaccine doses, got either BNT162b2 or mRNA-1273. The starting material was CD4+ T cells from PBMCs cultured with HCoV-OC43 spike peptides, obtained after COVID-19 vaccination. Stated subset: HCoV-OC43 spike overlapping peptide pool stimulation. These receptors came from a human donor who received a COVID-19 vaccine.

This chain links TRBV6-2 or TRBV6-3 with TRBJ1-2; TRBD1 matches 8 bases. CDR1 and CDR2 from the germline V gene are MNHEY and SVGEGT. The CDR3 spans 16 residues. V was clipped by 2 bases and J by 8 bases; unmatched bases: 13. CDR3 nucleotide sequence: TGTGCCAGCAGTTACCGCCTACTAACCGGGACAGGCGGCTACACCTTC. Amino acid sequence: CASSYRLLTGTGGYTF.

The J gene is TRBJ2-2, the V gene TRBV9, with 8 bases fitting TRBD2. The ends lost 5 bases at V and 4 bases at J; junction bases unmatched: 7. This CDR3 is 15 amino acids long. CDR1 and CDR2 (germline): SGDLS, YYNGEE. The CDR3 loop reads CASRRGGAATGELFF. The DNA for the CDR3 is TGTGCCAGCAGACGGGGGGGCGCAGCCACCGGGGAGCTGTTTTTT.

This clone was counted only a few times. The rearrangement uses TRBV3-1 (or the pseudogene TRBV3-2) and TRBJ1-4, with D perhaps matching TRBD1 (6 bases). The V end was cut by 0 bases, the J end by 3 bases, with 11 bases between. The CDR3 extends over 16 amino acids. Looked up from germline, CDR1 is LGHDT and CDR2 is YNNKEL (reference sequence). CDR3 sequence: CASSQETGSANEKLFF. The CDR3 DNA reads as TGTGCCAGCAGCCAAGAAACAGGGTCGGCTAATGAAAAACTGTTTTTT.

This clone was detected only once. V usage is TRBV5-1 and J usage is TRBJ1-3; no clear D gene. The CDR3 length is 16 residues. Germline-derived CDR1 and CDR2 are SGHRS and YFSETQ. V was trimmed by 1 base and J by 0 bases, leaving 11 bases between them. CDR3 protein: CASSLWELLSGNTIYF. CDR3 coding DNA: TGCGCCAGCAGCTTGTGGGAGCTTCTCTCTGGAAACACCATATATTTT.

J is TRBJ2-5 and V is TRBV9; D perhaps matches TRBD2 (6 bases). The germline CDR1 and CDR2 sequences are SGDLS and YYNGEE. Trimming stripped 6 bases from V and 2 bases from J, with 17 bases between. The length of the CDR3 is 15 residues. CDR3 DNA sequence: TGTGCCAGCACATGGGGGACTGGGATACAAGAGACCCAGTACTTC. Its protein is CASTWGTGIQETQYF.

The chain uses TRBV6-5 and TRBJ1-4; perhaps TRBD1 as D (6 bases). Germline V gene lookup returns CDR1 MNHEY and CDR2 SVGAGI. The ends were cut back, 2 bases at V and 4 bases at J, with 11 bases in the middle. This CDR3 comprises 15 residues. This CDR3 reads CASSYRGRSNEKLFF. CDR3 DNA: TGTGCCAGCAGTTACCGGGGGCGTAGTAATGAAAAACTGTTTTTT.

This sequence joins TRBV2 and TRBJ1-3; maybe TRBD1 (5 bases). Germline CDR1 reads SNHLY; CDR2 reads FYNNEI. This CDR3 region has 13 residues. Trimming stripped 7 bases from V and 2 bases from J, with 9 bases between. CDR3 DNA: TGTGCCAGCACAGGGAGCACTGGAAACACCATATATTTT. This gives the protein CASTGSTGNTIYF.

The V call is TRBV5-5, the J call TRBJ1-5; maybe TRBD1 (5 bases). This CDR3 has 15 amino acids. The germline V gene encodes CDR1 SGHKS and CDR2 YYEKEE (reference sequence). V shed 0 bases and J shed 1 base, with 8 bases lying between them. In nucleotides, the CDR3 is TGTGCCAGCAGCTTGGAGGGGATAAGCAATCAGCCCCAGCATTTT. Translation gives CASSLEGISNQPQHF.

The chain couples TRBV13 to TRBJ2-6; 11 bases are a match to TRBD1. Losses at the gene ends were 3 bases for V and 3 bases for J; bases not matched to a gene: 4. The CDR3 has 17 amino acids. Germline-derived CDR1 and CDR2 are PRHDT and FYEKMQ (reference sequence). CDR3 protein: CASSFGTGGFGANVLTF. DNA for the CDR3: TGTGCCAGCAGCTTCGGGACAGGGGGTTTTGGGGCCAACGTCCTGACTTTC.

J is TRBJ1-5 and V is TRBV19; D remains ambiguous. The CDR3 covers 15 residues. V gave up 3 bases and J gave up 0 bases, with 9 bases separating them. Germline loops: CDR1 LNHDA, CDR2 SQIVND (reference sequence). The CDR3 nucleotides read TGTGCCAGTAGTATTGCGGTTTATAGCAATCAGCCCCAGCATTTT. Protein sequence: CASSIAVYSNQPQHF.

The chain is built from TRBV10-3 and TRBJ1-6; D unresolved. The V gene's germline CDR1 is ENHRY and CDR2 SYGVKD. The V end lost 4 bases, the J end lost 14 bases, and 21 bases lay between the germline ends. The CDR3 is 15 residues long. The CDR3 reads CAISGGGGSEVTLHF. CDR3 nucleotide sequence: TGTGCCATCAGTGGGGGAGGCGGTTCCGAGGTCACCCTCCACTTT.

J is TRBJ2-2 and V is TRBV24-1; tentatively, D is TRBD1 (6 bases). Trimming removed 6 bases from V and 4 bases from J, with 14 bases in between. CDR3 length: 15 residues. Germline CDR1 KGHDR, CDR2 SFDVKD. CDR3 region: CATSYGDRTTGELFF. The CDR3 nucleotides are TGTGCCACCAGTTACGGCGACAGGACCACCGGGGAGCTGTTTTTT.

The rearrangement uses TRBV20-1 and TRBJ2-3, with 10 nucleotides matching TRBD2. The CDR3 is 15 amino acids. Germline lookup yields CDR1 DFQATT and CDR2 SNEGSKA (reference sequence). The V and J ends lost 3 bases and 1 base, in that order; junction bases with no gene match: 4. This CDR3 reads CSASRLAGGTDTQYF. CDR3 coding DNA: TGCAGTGCTAGTCGGCTAGCGGGGGGCACAGATACGCAGTATTTT.

The chain has TRBV21-1 and TRBJ1-5; the listed D gene, TRBD1, was not tested against the DNA. TRBV21-1 is a documented pseudogene. CDR3 size: 17 residues. For the CDR3, the DNA is TGTGCCAGCAGCAGGGGAGACAGGGGGGATAGCAATCAGCCCCAGCATTTT. Encoded protein: CASSRGDRGDSNQPQHF.

The chain joins TRBV7-9 to TRBJ1-2; D is uncertain. The CDR3 extends over 13 amino acids. The germline V gene has CDR1 SEHNR and CDR2 FQNEAQ (reference sequence). V lost 1 base and J lost 7, with 10 bases in between. This CDR3 reads CASSLEIGSGYTF. The CDR3 DNA sequence: TGTGCCAGCAGCTTAGAGATCGGGAGTGGCTACACCTTC.

In nucleotides, the CDR3 is TGTGCCAGTAGTCTTAAACGGACAGAGTCTCGGCCCCAGCATTTT. This codes for CASSLKRTESRPQHF. The V call is TRBV19, the J call TRBJ1-5, with D possibly being TRBD1 (6 bases). V shed 5 bases and J shed 9 bases, with 20 bases lying between them. This CDR3 has 15 residues. CDR1 and CDR2 (germline): LNHDA, SQIVND (reference sequence).

The chain recombines TRBV19 with TRBJ2-1; tentatively, D is TRBD2 (5 bases). V was shortened by 7 bases and J by 6 bases, with 10 bases between the two germline ends. The CDR3 has 12 amino acids. CDR1 LNHDA and CDR2 SQIVND come from the germline V gene (reference sequence). The CDR3 spells CASNGVRNEQFF. The CDR3 DNA sequence: TGTGCCAGTAACGGGGTCCGCAATGAGCAGTTCTTC.

J is TRBJ2-5 and V is TRBV24-1; 7 bases map to TRBD1. This CDR3 spans 15 amino acids. J was trimmed by 1 base and V by 2 bases; bases with no gene match: 3. Germline CDR1 KGHDR, CDR2 SFDVKD. CDR3 DNA: TGTGCCACCAGTGATTCCAGGACAGGCCAAGAGACCCAGTACTTC. Its protein product is CATSDSRTGQETQYF.

This chain connects TRBV28 to TRBJ1-6; possibly TRBD1 for D (6 bases). CDR3 size: 20 residues. Looked up from germline, CDR1 is MDHEN and CDR2 is SYDVKM. V was trimmed by 4 bases and J by 0 bases, leaving 22 bases between them. CDR3 bases: TGTGCCAGCAGTTCGAGGGGGAGGGGGAGATCCCGCTCCTATAATTCACCCCTCCACTTT. Its translation is CASSSRGRGRSRSYNSPLHF.

This clone was counted between two and nine times. The V gene is TRBV30, the J gene TRBJ2-6; D not resolved. CDR3 length equals 13 residues. Trimming left V 5 bases short and J 2 bases short, with 7 bases between. Germline V lookup: CDR1 GTSNPN, CDR2 SVGIG (reference sequence). The CDR3 spells CAWASAGANVLTF. The DNA of the CDR3 is TGTGCCTGGGCGTCGGCTGGGGCCAACGTCCTGACTTTC.

The chain has TRBV24-1 and TRBJ2-3, with D unclear. The V gene lost 0 bases and the J gene lost 2 bases, with 5 bases spanning the gap. Germline V gene lookup returns CDR1 KGHDR and CDR2 SFDVKD. CDR3 length: 14 amino acids. The CDR3 protein is CATSDLAPTDTQYF. The CDR3 coding sequence is TGTGCCACCAGTGATTTGGCCCCCACAGATACGCAGTATTTT.